This T cell receptor beta chain was found in a study of T cells in localized non-small cell lung cancer. Concerning this clone itself: Its antigen is not known.

Study-wide points: Uninvolved adjacent lung showed higher T cell clonality than tumor. Appearance in adjacent lung was seen for a median around 60 of the top 100 tumor clones.

The repertoire was sequenced with immunoSEQ multiplex PCR; TCRdb's copy has only in-frame clones and lacks some. The repertoire holds tens of thousands of clones, with more than 75% as singletons. The V gene end was trimmed by 3 bases and the J gene end by 9 bases; junction bases not matched to a gene: 8. The germline CDR1 and CDR2 sequences are ENHRY and SYGVKD. The CDR3 covers 13 residues. The starting material was peripheral blood, obtained before any cancer treatment. The source is a woman between 35 and 75 years old with stage I squamous cell lung carcinoma. The rearrangement joins TRBV10-3 to TRBJ2-7; 7 bases fit TRBD1. The CDR3 DNA follows: TGTGCCATCAGTGATTGGGACAGTCAGTCGCAGTACTTC. The encoded protein is CAISDWDSQSQYF.